These 7 T cell receptor beta chains were sequenced from one sample in a study of cytomegalovirus exposure and HLA in healthy donors. The PCR contained 60 Vbeta and 13 Jbeta primers. Some clones are missing from TCRdb's copy, which holds only in-frame ones; the method was immunoSEQ multiplex PCR. The sample shows roughly 150,000 clones, over 80% of them seen only once. Sequencing used PBMCs. The receptors here all came from a boy aged 2 to 9 in good health and CMV-seronegative.

The V and J genes are TRBV4-3 and TRBJ2-5, with a tentative D call TRBD1 (6 bases). The J call may be wrong; the DNA end is better matched by TRBJ2-7. The CDR3 runs 16 residues. Germline V CDR1 and CDR2: LGHNA, YSLEER. CDR3: CASSQDVGQPSDEQYF. Written as DNA, the CDR3 is TGCGCCAGCAGCCAAGATGTTGGACAGCCTTCGGACGAGCAGTACTTC.

The chain combines TRBV5-1 with TRBJ2-1, with a tentative D call TRBD2 (7 bases). The CDR3 is 24 residues long. CDR1 and CDR2 from the germline V gene are SGHRS and YFSETQ. V dropped 0 bases and J dropped 5 bases, with 39 bases sitting between them. The CDR3 DNA follows: TGCGCCAGCAGCTTGGATCTGTGGGGGGGCGGGCGACTAGCCCAAACCCTCTATCACAATGAGCAGTTCTTC. Its translation is CASSLDLWGGGRLAQTLYHNEQFF.

This clone appeared a single time. For the CDR3, the DNA is TGTGCCAGCAGTGTTAGTCCCGGGACAGTCTCTGGAAACACCATATATTTT. This codes for CASSVSPGTVSGNTIYF. The V call is TRBV9, the J call TRBJ1-3, with TRBD1 identical over 7 bases. Germline CDR1 reads SGDLS; CDR2 reads YYNGEE. The length of the CDR3 is 17 residues. The junction had 11 bases not matched to a gene; V was cut back by 5 bases and J by 0 bases.

The CDR3, as DNA: TGTGCCAGTAGTATAGATACAGGGGCGAACTATGGCTACACCTTC. Amino acids: CASSIDTGANYGYTF. The V and J genes are TRBV19 and TRBJ1-2; 7 bases line up with TRBD1. From germline, CDR1 is LNHDA and CDR2 SQIVND (reference sequence). Germline trimming cut 0 bases from V and 2 bases from J; bases unmatched to any gene: 3. CDR3 size: 15 residues. The entire variable domain, with the rest obtained from reference TRBV19 and TRBJ1-2, is as follows: DGGITQSPKYLFRKEGQNVTLSCEQNLNHDAMYWYRQDPGQGLRLIYYSQIVNDFQKGDIAEGYSVSREKKESFPLTVTSAQKNPTAFYLCASSIDTGANYGYTFGSGTRLTVV.

This chain uses TRBV7-2 with TRBJ2-1; 9 bases map to TRBD2. This CDR3 has 15 amino acids. CDR1 is SGHTA, CDR2 FQGNSA, per germline. V trimming: 5 bases; J trimming: 2 bases; junction bases outside the gene matches: 4. The CDR3 nucleotides are TGTGCCAGCAGCCCCAGCGGGAGGCCCTACAATGAGCAGTTCTTC. Its protein product is CASSPSGRPYNEQFF.

The V and J genes are TRBV7-3 and TRBJ2-2, with 9 bases aligning to TRBD2. Germline V gene lookup returns CDR1 SGHTA and CDR2 FQGTGA. V lost 2 bases to trimming and J lost 4 bases; unmatched junction nucleotides: 5. The CDR3 runs to 16 residues. CDR3 in amino acids: CASSLLAGAGTGELFF. CDR3 nucleotide sequence: TGTGCCAGCAGCTTATTAGCGGGAGCAGGCACCGGGGAGCTGTTTTTT. The whole variable domain, filled in from reference TRBV7-3 and TRBJ2-2, reads GAGVSQTPSNKVTEKGKYVELRCDPISGHTALYWYRQSLGQGPEFLIYFQGTGAADDSGLPNDRFFAVRPEGSVSTLKIQRTERGDSAVYLCASSLLAGAGTGELFFGEGSRLTVL.

The chain joins TRBV5-1 to TRBJ2-3, with 9 bases fitting TRBD1. CDR3 length: 15 residues. With V trimmed by 4 bases and J by 0 bases, 3 bases remained unmatched. Germline V CDR1 and CDR2: SGHRS, YFSETQ. The CDR3 here is CASSHGQGSTDTQYF. The CDR3 region has the DNA TGCGCCAGCAGCCATGGACAGGGGAGCACAGATACGCAGTATTTT.